This T cell receptor (beta chain) was retrieved from a study of shared clonotypes between healthy human individuals. Naive CD8 cells, CD45RO-negative and positively selected for CCR7, excluded terminally differentiated effector memory CD45RA+ cells. Only Caucasian adults living in Nashville, Tennessee made up the donor group. Germline V gene data show CDR1 as WSHSY and CDR2 as SAAADI. The V and J ends lost 7 bases and 3 bases, in that order; junction bases with no gene match: 2. The CDR3 spans 14 residues. Measured with immunoSEQ multiplex PCR; TCRdb has only the in-frame clones, and not every one. The table has 2 million to 2.5 million clones, roughly 95% seen once.

Sequencing was performed on naive CD8+ T cells sorted from blood. The sequence derives from a man younger than 35 in good health. The chain combines TRBV10-2 with TRBJ2-7; TRBD2 agrees at 14 bases. The CDR3 DNA follows: TGCGCCAGCAACGGACTAGCGGGAGGCTACGAGCAGTACTTC. It encodes CASNGLAGGYEQYF.